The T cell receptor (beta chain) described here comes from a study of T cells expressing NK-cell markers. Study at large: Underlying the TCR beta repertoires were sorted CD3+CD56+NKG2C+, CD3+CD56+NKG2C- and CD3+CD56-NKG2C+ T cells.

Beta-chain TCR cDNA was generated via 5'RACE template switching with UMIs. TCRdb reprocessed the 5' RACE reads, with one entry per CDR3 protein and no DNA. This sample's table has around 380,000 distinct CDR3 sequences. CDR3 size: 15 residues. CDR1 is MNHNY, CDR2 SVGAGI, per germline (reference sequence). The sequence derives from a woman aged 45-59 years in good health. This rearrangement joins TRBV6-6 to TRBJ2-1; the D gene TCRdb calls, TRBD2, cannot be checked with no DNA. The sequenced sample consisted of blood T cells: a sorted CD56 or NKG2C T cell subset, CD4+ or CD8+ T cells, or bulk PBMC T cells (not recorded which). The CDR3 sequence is CASSYLAGPYNEQFF.